The entry below describes one TCR beta chain. Its specificity is unknown. This specimen belongs to a study of radiotherapy plus CTLA-4 blockade in lung cancer. As for the study in general: Of all patients, more than 15% responded objectively and 31% showed disease control.

Profiling relied on immunoSEQ multiplex PCR, and the TCRdb table lists in-frame clones only, not all of them. The sample has roughly 59,000 clones, under 75% seen once. Study conclusions and caveats: In blood, early T cell clone dynamics reportedly predicted response best, together with interferon-beta. There was expansion of tumor-derived TCR clones in blood after radiotherapy plus ipilimumab.

The clonotype originates from a human donor with non-small cell lung cancer whose response to radiotherapy plus ipilimumab could not be evaluated. Here the sequenced sample was peripheral blood, taken from a patient treated with radiotherapy plus ipilimumab.

CDR3 DNA: TGTGCCAGCAGCTCATACAGGGGATCCTACGAGCAGTACTTC. Translated, it gives CASSSYRGSYEQYF. The gene calls are TRBV5-4 and TRBJ2-7; 7 nucleotides agree with TRBD1. The J segment lost 1 base and the V segment lost 3 bases, leaving 4 bases of the junction unmatched. Germline V gene sequence: CDR1 SGHNT, CDR2 YYREEE (reference sequence). The CDR3 totals 14 residues.